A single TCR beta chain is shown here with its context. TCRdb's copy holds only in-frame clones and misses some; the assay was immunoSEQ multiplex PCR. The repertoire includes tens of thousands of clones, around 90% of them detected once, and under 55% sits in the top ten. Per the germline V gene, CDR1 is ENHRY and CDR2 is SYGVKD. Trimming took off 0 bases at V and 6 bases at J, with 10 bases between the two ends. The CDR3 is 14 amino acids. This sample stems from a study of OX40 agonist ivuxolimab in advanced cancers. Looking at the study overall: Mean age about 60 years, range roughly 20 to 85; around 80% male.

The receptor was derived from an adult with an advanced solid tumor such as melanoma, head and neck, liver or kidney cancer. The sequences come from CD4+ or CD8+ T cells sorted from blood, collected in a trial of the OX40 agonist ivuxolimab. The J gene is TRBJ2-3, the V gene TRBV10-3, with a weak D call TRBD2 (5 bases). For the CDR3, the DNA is TGTGCCATCAGTGAGTCGGAGGCGGTGGATACGCAGTATTTT. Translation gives CAISESEAVDTQYF.